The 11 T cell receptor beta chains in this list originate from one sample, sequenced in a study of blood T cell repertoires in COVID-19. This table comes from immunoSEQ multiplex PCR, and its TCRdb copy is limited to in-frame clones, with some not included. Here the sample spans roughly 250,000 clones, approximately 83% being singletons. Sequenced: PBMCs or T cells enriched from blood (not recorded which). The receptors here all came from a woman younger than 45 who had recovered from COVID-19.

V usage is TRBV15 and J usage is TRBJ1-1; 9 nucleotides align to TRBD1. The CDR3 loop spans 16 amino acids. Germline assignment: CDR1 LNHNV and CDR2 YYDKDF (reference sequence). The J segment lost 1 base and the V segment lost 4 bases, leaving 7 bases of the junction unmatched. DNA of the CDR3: TGTGCCACCAGCAAACAACCGGGACAGGGGAACACTGAAGCTTTCTTT. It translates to CATSKQPGQGNTEAFF.

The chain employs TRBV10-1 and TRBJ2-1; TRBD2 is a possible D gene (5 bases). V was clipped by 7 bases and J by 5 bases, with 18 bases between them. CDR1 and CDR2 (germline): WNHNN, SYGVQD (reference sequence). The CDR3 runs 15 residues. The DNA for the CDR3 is TGCGCCAGCAATTCCGGGGAGTTAGGCGACAATGAGCAGTTCTTC. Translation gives CASNSGELGDNEQFF.

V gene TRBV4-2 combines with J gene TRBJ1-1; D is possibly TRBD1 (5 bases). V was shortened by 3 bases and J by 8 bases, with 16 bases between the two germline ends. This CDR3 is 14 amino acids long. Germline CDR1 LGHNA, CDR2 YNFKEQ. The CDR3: CASSQSGEGDEAFF. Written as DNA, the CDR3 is TGTGCCAGCAGCCAGTCGGGGGAGGGCGACGAAGCTTTCTTT.

The CDR3 DNA reads TGTGCCAGCAGATTTCTTGAGACCCAGTACTTC. Its translation is CASRFLETQYF. This sequence joins TRBV27 and TRBJ2-5; D call uncertain. The CDR3 loop spans 11 amino acids. Germline loops: CDR1 MNHEY, CDR2 SMNVEV (reference sequence). Trimming stripped 6 bases from V and 5 bases from J, with 7 bases between.

The CDR3 loop is CASSAGFRDTEAFF. In DNA, the CDR3 is TGCGCCAGCAGCGCTGGGTTTCGGGACACTGAAGCTTTCTTT. The chain carries TRBV5-1 and TRBJ1-1; D not certain. The V gene's germline CDR1 is SGHRS and CDR2 YFSETQ. Trimming left V 4 bases short and J 3 bases short, with 13 bases between. The CDR3 contains 14 residues.

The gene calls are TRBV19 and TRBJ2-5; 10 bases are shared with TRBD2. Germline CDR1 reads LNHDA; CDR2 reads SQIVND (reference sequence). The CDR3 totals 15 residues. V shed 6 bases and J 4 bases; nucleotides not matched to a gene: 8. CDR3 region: CASSRTSGGLETQYF. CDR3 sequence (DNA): TGTGCCAGTAGCCGGACTAGCGGCGGGTTAGAGACCCAGTACTTC.

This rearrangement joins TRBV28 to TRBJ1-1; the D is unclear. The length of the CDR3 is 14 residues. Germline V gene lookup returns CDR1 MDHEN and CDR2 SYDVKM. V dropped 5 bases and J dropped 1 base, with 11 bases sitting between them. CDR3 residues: CASSAYSKNTEAFF. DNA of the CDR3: TGTGCCAGCAGTGCCTACAGTAAGAACACTGAAGCTTTCTTT. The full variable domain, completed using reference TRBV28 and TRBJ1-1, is DVKVTQSSRYLVKRTGEKVFLECVQDMDHENMFWYRQDPGLGLRLIYFSYDVKMKEKGDIPEGYSVSREKKERFSLILESASTNQTSMYLCASSAYSKNTEAFFGQGTRLTVV.

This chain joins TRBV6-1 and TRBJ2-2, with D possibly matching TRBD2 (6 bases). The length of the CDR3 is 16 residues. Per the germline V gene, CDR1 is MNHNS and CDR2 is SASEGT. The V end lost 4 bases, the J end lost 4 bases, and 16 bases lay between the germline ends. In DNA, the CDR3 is TGTGCCAGCAGTGGGAGACGGGGGTCTAGCACCGGGGAGCTGTTTTTT. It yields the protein CASSGRRGSSTGELFF.

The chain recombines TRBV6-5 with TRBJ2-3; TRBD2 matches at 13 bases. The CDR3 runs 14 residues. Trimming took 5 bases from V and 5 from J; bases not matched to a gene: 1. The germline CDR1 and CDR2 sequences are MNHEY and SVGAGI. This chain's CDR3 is CASSRTSGRDTQYF. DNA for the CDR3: TGTGCCAGCAGTCGGACTAGCGGGAGAGATACGCAGTATTTT.

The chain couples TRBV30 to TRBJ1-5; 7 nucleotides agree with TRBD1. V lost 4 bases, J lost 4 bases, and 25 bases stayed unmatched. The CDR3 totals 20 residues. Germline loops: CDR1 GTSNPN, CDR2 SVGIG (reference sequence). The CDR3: CAWNRGSNANRGVWNQPQHF. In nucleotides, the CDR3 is TGTGCCTGGAATCGGGGGTCGAATGCTAACAGGGGAGTTTGGAATCAGCCCCAGCATTTT.

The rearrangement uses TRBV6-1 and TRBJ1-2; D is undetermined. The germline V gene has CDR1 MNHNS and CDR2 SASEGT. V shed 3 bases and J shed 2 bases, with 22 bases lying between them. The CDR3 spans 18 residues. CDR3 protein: CASSDPSFLRVPNYGYTF. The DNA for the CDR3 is TGTGCCAGCAGTGATCCATCGTTTCTTCGGGTACCGAACTATGGCTACACCTTC.